The 19 T cell receptor beta chains given below trace back to one sample, sequenced in a study of tumor and adjacent non-tumor tissue in lung cancer. No cell sorting was done before RNA was extracted from the tissue. Three rounds of nested PCR, following a modified ARM-PCR protocol, produced the TCRbeta library. In TCRdb, the multiplex PCR reads were re-called with MiXCR into one record per CDR3 protein. The sample consists of more than 85,000 distinct CDR3 sequences, under 90% of them appearing once. The specimen was lung tumor tissue. Receptor source: a man aged 70 or older with non-small cell lung cancer.

Concerning this clonotype: As the CDR3 is not closed by the conserved phenylalanine or tryptophan, this likely results from a read error. J is TRBJ2-3 and V is TRBV9; unclear D gene. The CDR3 extends over 13 amino acids. Germline loops: CDR1 SGDLS, CDR2 YYNGEE. CDR3 nucleotides: TGTGCTAGCAGCGTTCGTCCGGGAGATACGCAGTATTTG. It is translated as CASSVRPGDTQYL.

There are many counts of this clonotype. V is TRBV10-3 and J is TRBJ2-5; 11 bases align to TRBD2. CDR1 ENHRY and CDR2 SYGVKD come from the germline V gene. The CDR3 is 14 residues long. V was pared by 10 bases and J by 4 bases, with 8 bases of the junction left unmatched. CDR3 protein: CATSVTSGTETQYF. The CDR3 DNA follows: TGTGCCACTTCCGTGACTAGCGGGACAGAGACCCAGTACTTC.

Comments on this clonotype: Compared with germline, one end of the junction differs, possibly owing to a read error. The chain recombines TRBV6-1 with TRBJ1-1, with D hard to call. Per germline, CDR1 MNHNS and CDR2 SASEGT. CDR3 length equals 14 residues. The CDR3, as DNA: TGTGCCTGCAGTGTCGTGGATATAAACACTGAAGCTTTCTTT. This gives the protein CACSVVDINTEAFF.

Regarding this clonotype: Germline is not matched at one junction end, which may reflect a read error. The V and J genes are TRBV6-5 and TRBJ1-2; 7 bases agree with TRBD1. The germline V gene has CDR1 MNHEY and CDR2 SVGAGI. The CDR3 runs to 13 residues. This CDR3 reads CATTQGGREGYTF. The DNA for the CDR3 is TGTGCCACCACCCAGGGGGGGCGGGAGGGCTACACCTTT.

Points on this clonotype: One base away lies a much larger clone, so this may be a sequencing read error. The rearrangement joins TRBV14 to TRBJ2-2; D might be TRBD2 (7 bases). Germline CDR1 reads SGHDN; CDR2 reads FVKESK. The CDR3 is 15 residues long. Trimming stripped 3 bases from V and 6 bases from J, with 14 bases between. The CDR3 spells CASSHVGGHPGELFF. The DNA of the CDR3 is TGTGCCAGCAGCCATGTCGGGGGGCACCCCGGGGAGCTGTTTTTT.

Comments on this clonotype: Its ends do not fully match the called genes, so a read error is possible. The chain has TRBV10-3 and TRBJ2-3, with D perhaps matching TRBD2 (6 bases). CDR1 is ENHRY and CDR2 is SYGVKD in the germline V gene. The CDR3 spans 16 residues. In DNA form, the CDR3 reads TGTGTCATCAGTGAGTCGCGCGGTACTAGCACGGATACGCAGTATTTT. This sequence encodes CVISESRGTSTDTQYF.

The chain combines TRBV6-5 with TRBJ1-1; tentatively, D is TRBD1 (5 bases). The germline V gene encodes CDR1 MNHEY and CDR2 SVGAGI. Trimming removed 9 bases from V and 4 bases from J, with 18 bases in between. The length of the CDR3 is 14 residues. CDR3 in amino acids: CARNTGDLGTEAFF. CDR3 coding DNA: TGTGCCAGGAATACAGGAGACTTGGGCACTGAAGCTTTCTTT.

As for this clonotype: Being one base from a much bigger clone, this may be a read error. Since no conserved phenylalanine or tryptophan closes the CDR3, a read error is the likely cause. This chain connects TRBV7-2 to TRBJ2-3, with TRBD1 matching over 8 bases. The V gene end was trimmed by 2 bases and the J gene end by 2 bases; junction bases not matched to a gene: 6. CDR1 and CDR2 (germline): SGHTA, FQGNSA. The CDR3 totals 16 residues. The CDR3 is CASSLWTGPSTDTQYL. The CDR3 DNA sequence: TGTGCCAGCAGCTTATGGACAGGGCCTTCCACAGATACGCAGTATTTG.

This clonotype has just a few counts. V gene TRBV19 combines with J gene TRBJ2-3, with D perhaps matching TRBD2 (5 bases). V was shortened by 1 base and J by 6 bases, with 8 bases between the two germline ends. This CDR3 is built from 13 residues. Germline-derived CDR1 and CDR2 are LNHDA and SQIVND (reference sequence). The chain's CDR3 is CASSIASGDTQYF. CDR3 in DNA: TGTGCCAGTAGTATAGCCTCGGGGGATACGCAGTATTTT.

A remark on this clonotype: This CDR3 is missing its conserved last phenylalanine or tryptophan, likely due to a read error. The chain carries TRBV29-1 and TRBJ2-5, with D tentatively TRBD1 (6 bases). The CDR3 loop spans 16 amino acids. CDR1 is SQVTM, CDR2 ANQGSEA, per germline. Here the CDR3 reads CGAKPYLQTGEDTQYL. DNA for the CDR3: TGCGGCGCCAAGCCCTACCTCCAGACAGGTGAAGATACCCAGTACCTC.

On this clonotype: One end of the junction fails to match germline, which may point to a read error. The chain couples TRBV28 to TRBJ1-5; D perhaps matches TRBD1 (5 bases). CDR3 length: 14 amino acids. Germline CDR1 reads MDHEN; CDR2 reads SYDVKM. CDR3 coding DNA: TGTGCCAACAGTTTCCCTGACAGCCATCAGCCCCAGCATTTT. Translation gives CANSFPDSHQPQHF.

Details on this clonotype: The junction differs from germline at one of its ends, possibly a read error. This chain connects TRBV10-2 to TRBJ2-7, with D possibly matching TRBD2 (6 bases). This CDR3 region has 14 residues. Germline V CDR1 and CDR2: WSHSY, SAAADI. The CDR3 protein is CASMQAGTWDGQYF. In nucleotides, the CDR3 is TGCGCTAGCATGCAAGCCGGGACTTGGGACGGGCAGTACTTC.

With respect to this clonotype: Likely a read error: the CDR3 ends without its conserved phenylalanine or tryptophan. The limits of the CDR3 on the DNA are not certain, so only TCRdb's listed CDR3 is given. V is TRBV6-2 or TRBV6-3 and J is TRBJ1-5; the D call in the table, TRBD1, was not verified against the DNA. With termini counted, the CDR3 has 14 amino acids. In germline, CDR1 is MNHEY, CDR2 SVGEGT. The CDR3 spells CASSYHRENQPHHL.

The sample holds one count of this clonotype. An end of the junction differs from the germline gene, which may be a read error. This rearrangement joins TRBV30 to TRBJ2-3, with D unclear. The CDR3 covers 12 residues. CDR1 is GTSNPN, CDR2 SVGIG, per germline (reference sequence). The CDR3 is CTCGFVSDTQYF. The CDR3 coding sequence is TGTACCTGCGGATTCGTTTCAGATACGCAGTATTTT.

This clonotype was observed many times. V usage is TRBV5-1 and J usage is TRBJ2-5, with unresolved D. This CDR3 has 14 residues. The V gene lost 3 bases and the J gene lost 4 bases, with 13 bases spanning the gap. Germline V gene sequence: CDR1 SGHRS, CDR2 YFSETQ. The CDR3 is CASSSLDMLETQYF. In DNA form, the CDR3 reads TGCGCCAGCAGCTCGCTTGACATGCTAGAGACCCAGTACTTC.

This clonotype was counted a single time. The junction differs from germline at one of its ends, possibly a read error. The chain couples TRBV20-1 to TRBJ1-1; a weak D match, TRBD1 (5 bases). CDR3 length: 14 amino acids. The germline CDR1 and CDR2 sequences are DFQATT and SNEGSKA (reference sequence). CDR3 in DNA: TGTAGTGCTAGTGTTGGGGGGGGGAACACTGAAGCTTTCTTT. It specifies CSASVGGGNTEAFF.

This clonotype was seen only once. Sequence at one end of the junction differs from germline and may be a read error. The chain carries TRBV6-2 or TRBV6-3 and TRBJ2-6; D not certain. The CDR3 extends over 16 amino acids. Per the germline V gene, CDR1 is MNHEY and CDR2 is SVGEGT. The CDR3 spells CAISYGGVSGANVLTF. CDR3 nucleotide sequence: TGTGCCATCAGTTACGGTGGAGTCTCTGGGGCCAACGTCCTGACTTTC.

This clonotype was counted only a few times. At one boundary the junction diverges from the germline segment, which might be a read error. The J gene is TRBJ1-5, the V gene TRBV12-3 or TRBV12-4, with 12 bases matching TRBD1. The tail of the sequence fits TRBJ2-3 better, so the J call may be wrong. This CDR3 has 15 amino acids. The CDR3 loop reads CAGSLGTGGNQPQYF. For the CDR3, the DNA is TGTGCCGGCAGTTTAGGGACAGGGGGCAATCAGCCCCAGTATTTT.

In regard to this clonotype: A read error is possible here, since a much larger clone lies one base away. V usage is TRBV5-1 and J usage is TRBJ2-7; D call uncertain. The CDR3 consists of 13 residues. Per the germline V gene, CDR1 is SGHRS and CDR2 is YFSETQ. Trimming took off 2 bases at V and 6 bases at J, with 12 bases between the two ends. Here the CDR3 DNA reads TGCGCCAGCAGCTTAATCGGCTCCCGCGAGCAGTACTTC. Amino acids: CASSLIGSREQYF. Full variable domain (rest looked up from reference TRBV5-1 and TRBJ2-7): KAGVTQTPRYLIKTRGQQVTLSCSPISGHRSVSWYQQTPGQGLQFLFEYFSETQRNKGNFPGRFSGRQFSNSRSEMNVSTLELGDSALYLCASSLIGSREQYFGPGTRLTVT.